These 5 T cell receptor beta chains came from one sample sequenced in a study of T cell repertoires in cytomegalovirus infection. These receptors lack a known antigen. TCRdb fed the reads into MiXCR, producing one record per CDR3 protein. The table includes around 430,000 distinct CDR3 sequences, under 45% detected once. Sample: cultured PBMCs, taken from culture after CMV antigen stimulation. All receptors come from a human donor in good health (CMV status not recorded). Some clones in this sample may be carry-over from other donors' samples.

The sample holds many counts of this clonotype. The chain has TRBV7-2 and TRBJ2-7; 7 bases match TRBD2. J lost 1 base, V lost 4 bases, and 7 bases had no gene match. Germline V gene lookup returns CDR1 SGHTA and CDR2 FQGNSA. The CDR3 extends over 15 amino acids. Here the CDR3 DNA reads TGTGCCAGCAGCTCGCCTTCTAGCGGATCCTACGAGCAGTACTTC. Protein sequence: CASSSPSSGSYEQYF.

V and J are TRBV12-5 and TRBJ2-7; D might be TRBD1 (6 bases). The CDR3 loop spans 13 amino acids. V gave up 7 bases and J gave up 0 bases, with 10 bases separating them. Per germline, CDR1 LGHNT and CDR2 FRNRAP. CDR3 residues: CASARQDSYEQYF. The DNA for the CDR3 is TGTGCTAGTGCCCGACAGGACTCCTACGAGCAGTACTTC. The entire variable domain, with the rest obtained from reference TRBV12-5 and TRBJ2-7, is as follows: DARVTQTPRHKVTEMGQEVTMRCQPILGHNTVFWYRQTMMQGLELLAYFRNRAPLDDSGMPKDRFSAEMPDATLATLKIQPSEPRDSAVYFCASARQDSYEQYFGPGTRLTVT.

In its sample, this clonotype was seen many times. V is TRBV28 and J is TRBJ2-1; 8 nucleotides match TRBD1. The CDR3 loop spans 14 amino acids. V shed 3 bases and J 8 bases; nucleotides not matched to a gene: 6. Germline CDR1 and CDR2: MDHEN and SYDVKM. The CDR3: CASSLTYRGYEQFF. CDR3 DNA: TGTGCCAGCAGTTTGACATACAGGGGGTATGAGCAGTTCTTC.

The V call is TRBV5-6, the J call TRBJ1-4, with a possible D match to TRBD1 (5 bases). Germline V lookup: CDR1 SGHDT, CDR2 YYEEEE. This CDR3 region has 15 residues. V was cut by 2 bases and J by 7 bases, with 15 bases left in between. The CDR3 region has the DNA TGTGCCAGCAGCTTCGGGGCGGGGGTTTTTGAAAAACTGTTTTTT. Protein: CASSFGAGVFEKLFF.

This chain connects TRBV7-8 to TRBJ2-5; no clear D. Between the trimmed V and J ends, which lost 1 base and 5 bases, there was a span of 8 bases. Germline assignment: CDR1 SGHVS and CDR2 FQNEAQ. This CDR3 is 13 amino acids long. The CDR3, as DNA: TGTGCCAGCAGCTTAGGGTTTTTGGAGACCCAGTACTTC. Its protein is CASSLGFLETQYF.